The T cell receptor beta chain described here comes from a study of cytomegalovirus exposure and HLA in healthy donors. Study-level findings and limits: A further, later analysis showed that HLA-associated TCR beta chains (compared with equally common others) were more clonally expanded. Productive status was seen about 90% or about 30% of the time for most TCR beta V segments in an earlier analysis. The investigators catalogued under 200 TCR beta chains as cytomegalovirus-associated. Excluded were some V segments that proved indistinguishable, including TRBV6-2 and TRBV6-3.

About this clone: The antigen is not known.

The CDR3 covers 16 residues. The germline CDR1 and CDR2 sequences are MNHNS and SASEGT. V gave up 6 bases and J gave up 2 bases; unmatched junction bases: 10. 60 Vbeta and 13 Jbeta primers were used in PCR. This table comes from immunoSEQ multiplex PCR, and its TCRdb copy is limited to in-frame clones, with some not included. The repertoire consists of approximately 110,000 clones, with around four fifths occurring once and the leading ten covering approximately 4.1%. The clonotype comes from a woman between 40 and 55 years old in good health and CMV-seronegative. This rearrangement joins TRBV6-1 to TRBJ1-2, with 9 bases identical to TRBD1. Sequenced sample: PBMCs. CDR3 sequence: CASSEYPGQGNYGYTF. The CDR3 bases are TGTGCCAGCAGCGAATATCCGGGACAGGGAAACTATGGCTACACCTTC.